The clone carrying this T cell receptor beta chain was seen ten or more times. Its antigen remains unidentified. The sample comes from a study of CD8 T cells in ankylosing spondylitis. 5'-RACE, quantitative and with molecular barcodes, yielded the TCR beta libraries. In TCRdb, the 5' RACE reads were re-called with MiXCR into one record per CDR3 protein. Here the sample spans some 150,000 distinct CDR3 sequences, 10% to 12% being singletons. V gave up 4 bases and J gave up 4 bases, with 14 bases separating them. Germline V lookup: CDR1 SGHDT, CDR2 YYEEEE. The CDR3 spans 14 residues. Notes on the study in general: Some of the motif variants had earlier been found in reactive arthritis patients' fluid and blood. Seven to nine highly homologous variants made up a TCR beta motif, and this motif appeared characteristic of ankylosing spondylitis blood. Peripheral blood samples showed relatively rare disease-linked clones, and these clones were CD8+.

Input material: blood, either unsorted or a sorted T cell fraction (not recorded which). V usage is TRBV5-6 and J usage is TRBJ1-2; a weak D match, TRBD1 (6 bases). The TCR was taken from a female donor with ankylosing spondylitis or in good health (not recorded which). CDR3 protein: CASSITDRSYGYTF. The CDR3 region has the DNA TGTGCCAGCAGCATCACGGACAGAAGCTATGGCTACACCTTC.